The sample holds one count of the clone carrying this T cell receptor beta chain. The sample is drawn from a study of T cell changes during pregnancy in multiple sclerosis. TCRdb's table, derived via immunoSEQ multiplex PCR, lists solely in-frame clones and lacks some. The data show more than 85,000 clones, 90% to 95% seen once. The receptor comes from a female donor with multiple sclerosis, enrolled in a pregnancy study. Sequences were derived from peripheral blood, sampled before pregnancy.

CDR3 region: CAWSVSFPFYEQYF. The DNA of the CDR3 is TGTGCCTGGAGTGTTAGCTTCCCCTTCTACGAGCAGTACTTC. The chain uses TRBV30 and TRBJ2-7; D call uncertain. The CDR3 is made up of 14 amino acids. The V end was cut by 0 bases, the J end by 3 bases, with 12 bases between. Per germline, CDR1 GTSNPN and CDR2 SVGIG (reference sequence).